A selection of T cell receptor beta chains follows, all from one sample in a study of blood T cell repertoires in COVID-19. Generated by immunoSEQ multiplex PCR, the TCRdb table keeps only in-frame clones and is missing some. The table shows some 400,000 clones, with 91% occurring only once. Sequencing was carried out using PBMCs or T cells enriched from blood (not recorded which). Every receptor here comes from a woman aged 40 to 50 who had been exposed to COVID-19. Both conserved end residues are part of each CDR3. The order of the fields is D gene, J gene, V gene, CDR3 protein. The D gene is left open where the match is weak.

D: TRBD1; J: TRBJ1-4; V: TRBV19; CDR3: CASSRPTGALEKLFF
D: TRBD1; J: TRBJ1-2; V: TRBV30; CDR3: CAWSSGTGDGYTF
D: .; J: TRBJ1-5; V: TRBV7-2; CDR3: CASSRQTNQPQHF
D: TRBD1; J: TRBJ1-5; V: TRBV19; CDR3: CASREGAGSNQPQHF
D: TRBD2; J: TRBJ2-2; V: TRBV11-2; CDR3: CASRPTGGKDTGELFF
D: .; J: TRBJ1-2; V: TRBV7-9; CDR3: CASSLVGAPQGLDGYTF
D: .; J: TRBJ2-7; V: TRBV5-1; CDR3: CASSLLDTASYEQYF
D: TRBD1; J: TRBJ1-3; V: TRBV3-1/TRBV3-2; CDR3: CASSQVQSGGSSSGNTIYF
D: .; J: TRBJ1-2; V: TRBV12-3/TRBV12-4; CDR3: CASSLDSFYGYTF
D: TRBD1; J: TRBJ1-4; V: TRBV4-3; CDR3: CASSQERGQGDEKLFF
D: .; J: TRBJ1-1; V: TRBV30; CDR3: CAWSPLTEAFF
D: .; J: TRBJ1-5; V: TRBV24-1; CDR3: CATSDPSTGSNQPQHF
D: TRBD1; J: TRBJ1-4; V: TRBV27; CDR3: CASSLGQGAEKLFF
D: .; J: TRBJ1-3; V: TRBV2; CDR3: CASSERGLNTIYF
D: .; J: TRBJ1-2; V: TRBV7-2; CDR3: CASSPDSRITF
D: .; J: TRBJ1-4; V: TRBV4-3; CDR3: CASSQDRAELFF
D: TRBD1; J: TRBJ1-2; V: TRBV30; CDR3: CAWSEDRETFGDTF
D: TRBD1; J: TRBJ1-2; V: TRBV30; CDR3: CAWSGTGKFYGYTF
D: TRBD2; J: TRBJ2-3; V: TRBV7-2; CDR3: CASSLAGLGTDTQYF
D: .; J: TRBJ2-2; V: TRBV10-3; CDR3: CAISEGGTGELFF
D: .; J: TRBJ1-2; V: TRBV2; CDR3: CASSDLDTRYGYTF
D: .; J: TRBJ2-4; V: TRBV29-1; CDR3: CSVYDSGAKNIQYF
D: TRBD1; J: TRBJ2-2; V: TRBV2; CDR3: CASSEAPGQGELFF
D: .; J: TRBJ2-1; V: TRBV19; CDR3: CASSLGRLEQFF
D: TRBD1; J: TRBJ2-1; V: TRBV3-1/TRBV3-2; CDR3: CASSLGGSTYNEQFF
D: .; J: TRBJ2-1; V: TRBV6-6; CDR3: CASSQHNNEQFF
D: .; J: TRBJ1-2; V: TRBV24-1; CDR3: CATNSGDGYTF
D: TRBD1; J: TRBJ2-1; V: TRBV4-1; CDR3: CASSEQGYYNEQFF
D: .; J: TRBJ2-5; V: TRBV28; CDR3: CASSLGTHEETQYF
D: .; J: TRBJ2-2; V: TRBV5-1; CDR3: CASSLLQVKTGELFF
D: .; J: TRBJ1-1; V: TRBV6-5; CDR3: CASSLDKNTEAFF
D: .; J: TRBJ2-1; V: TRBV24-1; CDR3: CATQPGQGMLAGVWEQFF
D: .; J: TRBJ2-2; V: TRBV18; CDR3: CASSPSNTGELFF
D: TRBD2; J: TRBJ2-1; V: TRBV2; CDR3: CASLLAGGPEQFF
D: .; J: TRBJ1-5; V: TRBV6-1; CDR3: CASSEPYNQPQHF
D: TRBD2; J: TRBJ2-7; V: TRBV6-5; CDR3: CASSSTGLAGGSEQYF
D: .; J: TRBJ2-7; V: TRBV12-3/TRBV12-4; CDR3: CASSFRQQGEQYF
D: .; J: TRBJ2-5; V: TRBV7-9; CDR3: CASSPSPSMKETQYF
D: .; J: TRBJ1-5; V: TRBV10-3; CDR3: CAISAVLNQPQHF
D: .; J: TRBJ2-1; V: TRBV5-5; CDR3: CASSLWEWPREQFF
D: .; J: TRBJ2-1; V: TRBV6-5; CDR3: CATRDTLSNEQFF
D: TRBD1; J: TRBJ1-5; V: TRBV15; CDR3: CATSRDDRGLGNQPQHF
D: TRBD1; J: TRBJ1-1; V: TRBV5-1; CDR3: CASSLRDRGDTEAFF
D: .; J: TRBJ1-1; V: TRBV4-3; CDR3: CASSPRGGAEAFF
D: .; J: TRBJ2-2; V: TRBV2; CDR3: CASSSGQSDTGELFF
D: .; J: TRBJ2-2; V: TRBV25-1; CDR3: CASRPPTSDDTGELFF
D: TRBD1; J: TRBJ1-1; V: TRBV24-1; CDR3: CATSDSYRGREAFF
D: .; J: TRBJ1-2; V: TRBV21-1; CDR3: CASSPGTGSIYGYTF
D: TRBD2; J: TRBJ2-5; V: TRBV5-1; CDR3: CASSRALPGTSGTETQYF
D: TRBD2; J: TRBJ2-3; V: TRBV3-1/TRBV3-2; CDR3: CASSRWGLAGGPGRTDTQYF
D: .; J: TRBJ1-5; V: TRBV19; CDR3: CATPGRAGQPQHF
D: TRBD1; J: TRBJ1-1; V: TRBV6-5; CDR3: CASSYSGGWNTEAFF
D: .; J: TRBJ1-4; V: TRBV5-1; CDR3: CASSPQAGAGEKLFF
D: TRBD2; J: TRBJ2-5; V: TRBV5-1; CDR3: CASSPTSGGQLTQYF
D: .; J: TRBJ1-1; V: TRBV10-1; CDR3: CASSEGGPNTEAFF
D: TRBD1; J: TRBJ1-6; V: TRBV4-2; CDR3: CASSQETGTNSPLHF
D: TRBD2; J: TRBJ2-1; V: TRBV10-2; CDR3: CASSESNPGLEDEQFF